This T cell receptor beta chain is from a study of glioma-infiltrating T cells. Study findings and constraints: Non-neoplastic patients had below-expected tissue-blood divergence, while all gliomas exceeded expectation.

Using RNA template, CDR3s of TCR alpha and beta were amplified with iRepertoire arm-PCR. For one-step reverse transcription and amplification, roughly 100-400 ng of tissue mRNA or PBMC total RNA was used. Each CDR3 protein gets one entry after TCRdb re-called the multiplex PCR reads with MiXCR. The table records around 170,000 distinct CDR3 sequences, roughly 45% of them present only once. About this clonotype itself: The antigen is unknown.

The CDR3 spans 17 residues. Looked up from germline, CDR1 is SGHAT and CDR2 is FQDESV (reference sequence). Trimming took off 3 bases at V and 3 bases at J, with 18 bases between the two ends. Input material: glioma tissue, nonneoplastic brain tissue, or PBMCs (not recorded which). This chain links TRBV11-1 with TRBJ2-1; no firm D call. The sequence was obtained from a human donor with low-grade glioma or glioblastoma, undergoing nonglioma brain surgery, or in good health (not recorded which). As DNA, the CDR3 is TGTGCCAGCAGCTTCTCCCCCCAACCTACTGGCTACAATGAGCAGTTCTTC. It yields the protein CASSFSPQPTGYNEQFF.